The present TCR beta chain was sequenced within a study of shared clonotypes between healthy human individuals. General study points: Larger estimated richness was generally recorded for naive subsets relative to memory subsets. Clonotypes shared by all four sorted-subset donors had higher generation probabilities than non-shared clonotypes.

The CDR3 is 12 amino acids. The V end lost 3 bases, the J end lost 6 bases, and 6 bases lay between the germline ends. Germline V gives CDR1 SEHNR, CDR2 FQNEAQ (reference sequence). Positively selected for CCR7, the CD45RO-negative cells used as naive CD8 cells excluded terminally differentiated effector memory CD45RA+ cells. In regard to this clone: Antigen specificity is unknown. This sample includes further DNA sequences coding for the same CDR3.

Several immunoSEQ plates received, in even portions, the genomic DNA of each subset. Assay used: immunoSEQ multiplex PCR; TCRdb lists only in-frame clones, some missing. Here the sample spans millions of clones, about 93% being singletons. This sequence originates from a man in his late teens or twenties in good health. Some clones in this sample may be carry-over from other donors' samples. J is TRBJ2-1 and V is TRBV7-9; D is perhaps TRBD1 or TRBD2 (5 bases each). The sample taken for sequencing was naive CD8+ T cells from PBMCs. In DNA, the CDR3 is TGTGCCAGCAGCTTCGGGGCCAATGAGCAGTTCTTC. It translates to CASSFGANEQFF.